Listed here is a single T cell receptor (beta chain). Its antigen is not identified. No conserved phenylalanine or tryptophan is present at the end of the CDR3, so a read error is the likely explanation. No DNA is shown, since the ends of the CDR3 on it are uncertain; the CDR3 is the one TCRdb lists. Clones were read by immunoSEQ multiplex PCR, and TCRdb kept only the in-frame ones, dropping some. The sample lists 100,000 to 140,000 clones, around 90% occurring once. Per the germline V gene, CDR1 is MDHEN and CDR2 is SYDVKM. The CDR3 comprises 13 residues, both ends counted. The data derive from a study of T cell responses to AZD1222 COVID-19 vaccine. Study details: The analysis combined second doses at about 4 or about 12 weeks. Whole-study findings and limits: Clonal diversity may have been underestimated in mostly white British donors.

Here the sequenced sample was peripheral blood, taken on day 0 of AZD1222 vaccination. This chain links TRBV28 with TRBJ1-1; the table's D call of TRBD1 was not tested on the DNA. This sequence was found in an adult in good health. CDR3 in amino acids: CASSPTPRDRDLY.